Shown below are 25 T cell receptor beta chains from a single sample sequenced in a study of metastatic and nonmetastatic thyroid tumors. TCRdb recomputed clones from the PCR reads via MiXCR. The sample has more than 6,000 clones; 25% to 30% are singletons. Ahead of thyroid surgery, no patient had received treatment of any kind. Sequencing used tumor tissue. All receptors derive from a female donor with papillary thyroid cancer or a benign thyroid nodule (not recorded which). Some clones in this sample may be carry-over from other donors' samples.

This clone was detected a few times. The chain carries TRBV6-5 and TRBJ2-7; D unclear. The CDR3 runs to 13 residues. Per the germline V gene, CDR1 is MNHEY and CDR2 is SVGAGI. With 4 bases removed from V and 2 bases from J, the gap between germline ends came to 9 bases. The DNA for the CDR3 is TGTGCCAGCAGTTTAGGCAGGACCTACGAGCAGTACTTC. Its translation is CASSLGRTYEQYF.

The chain recombines TRBV28 with TRBJ1-1; unclear D gene. The CDR3 covers 12 residues. Germline CDR1 and CDR2: MDHEN and SYDVKM. The ends were cut back, 10 bases at V and 1 base at J, with 10 bases in the middle. The CDR3 region has the DNA TGTGCCACCAACTCGTGGAACACTGAAGCTTTCTTT. It yields the protein CATNSWNTEAFF.

The chain couples TRBV19 to TRBJ2-7; 10 positions match TRBD1. V lost 7 bases, J lost 3 bases, and 9 bases stayed unmatched. CDR1 is LNHDA and CDR2 is SQIVND in the germline V gene (reference sequence). The CDR3 length is 15 residues. DNA for the CDR3: TGTGCCAGTAAGGGGACAGGGGAAGTTTTCTACGAGCAGTACTTC. The encoded protein is CASKGTGEVFYEQYF.

The sample holds many counts of this clone. The chain combines TRBV30 with TRBJ2-1; TRBD2 matches 8 bases. The CDR3 is made up of 14 amino acids. With V trimmed by 5 bases and J by 4 bases, 7 bases remained unmatched. Germline CDR1 GTSNPN, CDR2 SVGIG (reference sequence). CDR3 loop: CAWDRTSWYNEQFF. The CDR3 coding sequence is TGTGCCTGGGACCGGACTAGCTGGTACAATGAGCAGTTCTTC.

The chain recombines TRBV20-1 with TRBJ2-3; 11 bases fit TRBD2. Germline assignment: CDR1 DFQATT and CDR2 SNEGSKA (reference sequence). With V trimmed by 1 base and J by 7 bases, 7 bases remained unmatched. CDR3 length: 15 amino acids. DNA for the CDR3: TGCAGTGCTAGAGTATTAGCGGGAGGGCCGCATACGCAGTATTTT. The encoded protein is CSARVLAGGPHTQYF.

The J gene is TRBJ1-1, the V gene TRBV28; no clear D. The V gene lost 6 bases and the J gene lost 6 bases, with 11 bases spanning the gap. Germline V gene lookup returns CDR1 MDHEN and CDR2 SYDVKM. This CDR3 has 12 amino acids. In DNA, the CDR3 is TGTGCCAGCAGCCCACCCTTCGCTGAAGCTTTCTTT. Encoded protein: CASSPPFAEAFF.

The V call is TRBV19, the J call TRBJ2-3; 7 nucleotides match TRBD2. This CDR3 contains 13 residues. The ends lost 9 bases at V and 3 bases at J; junction bases unmatched: 6. CDR1 and CDR2 from the germline V gene are LNHDA and SQIVND (reference sequence). CDR3 DNA: TGTGCCAGGGTGCGGGAGCAAACAGATACGCAGTATTTT. It translates to CARVREQTDTQYF.

This clone is classed as large. The rearrangement uses TRBV2 and TRBJ2-1; 8 bases match TRBD2. Germline V gives CDR1 SNHLY, CDR2 FYNNEI. The CDR3 totals 15 residues. J was trimmed by 2 bases and V by 5 bases; bases with no gene match: 5. CDR3 bases: TGTGCCAGCAGTCTTAGCGGGGCCACCTACAATGAGCAGTTCTTC. Its translation is CASSLSGATYNEQFF.

The rearrangement joins TRBV27 to TRBJ2-3; 7 nucleotides match TRBD2. CDR1 and CDR2 (germline): MNHEY, SMNVEV (reference sequence). With 5 bases clipped from V and 4 bases from J, the junction kept 9 bases outside the gene matches. The CDR3 is made up of 15 amino acids. For the CDR3, the DNA is TGTGCCAGCAGTCCGGAGGAGCGGGAATCAGATACGCAGTATTTT. It codes for CASSPEERESDTQYF.

This clone is labeled as medium-sized (0.01 to 0.1%). The V and J genes are TRBV7-2 and TRBJ1-5; a weak D match, TRBD1 (5 bases). Trimming removed 5 bases at V and 4 bases at J, with 12 bases between. Germline assignment: CDR1 SGHTA and CDR2 FQGNSA. CDR3 length: 14 residues. The CDR3 DNA follows: TGTGCCAGCAGCCGTGACAGCCGTAATCAGCCCCAGCATTTT. Translated: CASSRDSRNQPQHF.

This clone was observed a handful of times. The CDR3 is CASSSYSISAGANVLTF. CDR3 coding DNA: TGTGCCAGCAGCTCATATTCTATCTCGGCTGGGGCCAACGTCCTGACTTTC. The chain links TRBV6-1 to TRBJ2-6; D not certain. Germline V gene sequence: CDR1 MNHNS, CDR2 SASEGT. V lost 6 bases and J 2 bases, leaving 17 bases between the germline ends. The CDR3 contains 17 residues.

J is TRBJ2-1 and V is TRBV7-2; 8 bases align to TRBD1. Germline-derived CDR1 and CDR2 are SGHTA and FQGNSA. The trim removed 2 bases at V and 7 bases at J, leaving 4 bases unmatched. The CDR3 is 14 amino acids. The CDR3 nucleotides read TGTGCCAGCAGCTTACAGGGGGCGCGTAATGAGCAGTTCTTC. It encodes CASSLQGARNEQFF. Complete variable domain (other parts from reference TRBV7-2 and TRBJ2-1): GAGVSQSPSNKVTEKGKDVELRCDPISGHTALYWYRQSLGQGLEFLIYFQGNSAPDKSGLPSDRFSAERTGGSVSTLTIQRTQQEDSAVYLCASSLQGARNEQFFGPGTRLTVL.

Within the sample, this clone is medium-sized (0.01 to 0.1%). V and J are TRBV6-1 and TRBJ2-7; 9 bases line up with TRBD2. This CDR3 has 14 residues. Trimming cost V 5 bases and J 6 bases; bases outside gene matches: 8. Germline V gene data show CDR1 as MNHNS and CDR2 as SASEGT. This CDR3 is CASSLAGTGREQYF. CDR3 bases: TGTGCCAGCAGTCTAGCGGGAACGGGGCGCGAGCAGTACTTC.

The gene calls are TRBV9 and TRBJ1-2; 11 bases are a match to TRBD1. CDR3 size: 16 residues. Germline CDR1 SGDLS, CDR2 YYNGEE. Trimming removed 2 bases from V and 4 bases from J; junction bases left unmatched: 7. For the CDR3, the DNA is TGTGCCAGCAGCGTCTCTATGGGACAGGGGGGCTATGGCTACACCTTC. Its protein product is CASSVSMGQGGYGYTF.

About this clone itself: Mismatch with germline at one junction end may stem from a read error. V and J are TRBV6-1 and TRBJ1-4; D gene unclear. Germline assignment: CDR1 MNHNS and CDR2 SASEGT. The CDR3 runs to 16 residues. Written as DNA, the CDR3 is TGTTCCAGCAGAGCTGAGGAGGCAGCTTCGTACGAAAAACTGGTTTTT. This translates into CSSRAEEAASYEKLVF.

This clone was found many times. The chain combines TRBV25-1 with TRBJ2-5, with D tentatively TRBD1 or TRBD2 (5 bases each). V gave up 3 bases and J gave up 1 base, with 9 bases separating them. The CDR3 runs to 14 residues. CDR1 MGHDK and CDR2 SYGVNS come from the germline V gene. The CDR3 DNA reads TGTGCCAGCAGTGATCAGGGAGCCCAAGAGACCCAGTACTTC. Its protein is CASSDQGAQETQYF. The variable domain in full, completed from reference TRBV25-1 and TRBJ2-5, reads EADIYQTPRYLVIGTGKKITLECSQTMGHDKMYWYQQDPGMELHLIHYSYGVNSTEKGDLSSESTVSRIRTEHFPLTLESARPSHTSQYLCASSDQGAQETQYFGPGTRLLVL.

This clone is termed medium-sized. The rearrangement joins TRBV9 to TRBJ2-1; 11 bases line up with TRBD2. The V segment lost 3 bases and the J segment 4 bases; nucleotides outside the gene matches: 3. Germline lookup yields CDR1 SGDLS and CDR2 YYNGEE. The length of the CDR3 is 15 residues. This CDR3 reads CASSAASGGYNEQFF. DNA of the CDR3: TGTGCCAGCAGCGCCGCTAGCGGGGGGTACAATGAGCAGTTCTTC.

This clone has a handful of counts. V and J are TRBV6-2 or TRBV6-3 and TRBJ2-7, with D perhaps assigned TRBD1 or TRBD2 (5 bases each). This CDR3 is 13 amino acids long. The V end was cut by 2 bases, the J end by 0 bases, with 5 bases between. CDR1 is MNHEY and CDR2 is SVGEGT in the germline V gene. CDR3 region: CASSYGGSYEQYF. The CDR3 DNA is TGTGCCAGCAGTTACGGGGGCTCCTACGAGCAGTACTTC.

Relative to its sample, this clone is medium-sized. CDR3 nucleotide sequence: TGTGCCAGCAGCGCAACAGGGAACACTGAAGCTTTCTTT. It yields the protein CASSATGNTEAFF. The chain joins TRBV7-9 to TRBJ1-1; weak D call: TRBD1 (5 bases). The CDR3 sequence is 13 residues long. Germline V gene lookup returns CDR1 SEHNR and CDR2 FQNEAQ (reference sequence). Deletions cut 5 bases from V and 1 base from J, with 8 bases between.

By proportion, this clone is medium-sized. The chain combines TRBV5-6 with TRBJ2-3; D unresolved. CDR3 size: 14 residues. Trimming took off 5 bases at V and 4 bases at J, with 14 bases between the two ends. The germline CDR1 and CDR2 sequences are SGHDT and YYEEEE. CDR3: CASRAVGPADTQYF. In nucleotides, the CDR3 is TGTGCCAGCAGGGCCGTGGGTCCCGCAGATACGCAGTATTTT.

The rearrangement uses TRBV27 and TRBJ1-1; the D gene is possibly TRBD1 (5 bases). The CDR3 runs to 14 residues. The V and J ends lost 4 bases and 7 bases respectively, with 16 bases between them. Germline-derived CDR1 and CDR2 are MNHEY and SMNVEV (reference sequence). CDR3 loop: CASSWSRGAGEAFF. Here the CDR3 DNA reads TGTGCCAGCAGTTGGTCACGTGGGGCCGGTGAAGCTTTCTTT.

The chain links TRBV12-3 or TRBV12-4 to TRBJ1-6, with TRBD1 matching over 7 bases. This CDR3 region has 14 residues. V was pared by 5 bases and J by 7 bases, with 5 bases of the junction left unmatched. CDR3 nucleotides: TGTGCCAGCAGTACAGGGGCGGGGAATTCACCCCTCCACTTT. Its translation is CASSTGAGNSPLHF.

Within the sample, this clone is medium-sized. The chain links TRBV19 to TRBJ2-2; D gene unclear. The length of the CDR3 is 17 residues. Per the germline V gene, CDR1 is LNHDA and CDR2 is SQIVND (reference sequence). V dropped 2 bases and J dropped 8 bases, with 21 bases sitting between them. The CDR3 region has the DNA TGTGCCAGTAGTATAACTGGGTCAGAGACCTTCGGGGGGGAGCTGTTTTTT. This codes for CASSITGSETFGGELFF.

This clone was detected a few times. This chain joins TRBV6-1 and TRBJ1-1; D ambiguous. Germline V gene data show CDR1 as MNHNS and CDR2 as SASEGT. The CDR3 totals 13 residues. V gave up 6 bases and J gave up 1 base, with 9 bases separating them. This CDR3 reads CASSTEWNTEAFF. DNA of the CDR3: TGTGCCAGCAGCACGGAGTGGAACACTGAAGCTTTCTTT.

V is TRBV2 and J is TRBJ2-7, with a weak D call TRBD2 (5 bases). V lost 8 bases and J 0 bases, leaving 14 bases between the germline ends. The V gene's germline CDR1 is SNHLY and CDR2 FYNNEI. The CDR3 consists of 14 residues. CDR3 nucleotides: TGTGCCAGCGGATTGGACGGGGTCTCCTACGAGCAGTACTTC. This sequence encodes CASGLDGVSYEQYF.